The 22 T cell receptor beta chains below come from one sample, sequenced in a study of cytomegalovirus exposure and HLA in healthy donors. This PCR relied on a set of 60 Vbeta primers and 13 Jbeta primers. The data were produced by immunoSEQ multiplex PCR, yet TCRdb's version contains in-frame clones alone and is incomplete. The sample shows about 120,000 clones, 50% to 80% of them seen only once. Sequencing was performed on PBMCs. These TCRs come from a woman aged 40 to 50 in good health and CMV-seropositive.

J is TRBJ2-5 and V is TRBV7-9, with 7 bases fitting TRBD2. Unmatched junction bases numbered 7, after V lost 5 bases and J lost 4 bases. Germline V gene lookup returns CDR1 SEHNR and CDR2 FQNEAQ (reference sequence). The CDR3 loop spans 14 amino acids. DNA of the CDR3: TGTGCCAGCAGCCCAGATGGGGGGGGAGAGACCCAGTACTTC. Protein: CASSPDGGGETQYF.

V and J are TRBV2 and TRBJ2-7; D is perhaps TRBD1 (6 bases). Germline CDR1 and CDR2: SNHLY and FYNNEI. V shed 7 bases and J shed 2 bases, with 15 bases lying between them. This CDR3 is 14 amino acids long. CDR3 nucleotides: TGTGCCAGCAACCCAGGGACATTACCCTACGAGCAGTACTTC. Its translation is CASNPGTLPYEQYF.

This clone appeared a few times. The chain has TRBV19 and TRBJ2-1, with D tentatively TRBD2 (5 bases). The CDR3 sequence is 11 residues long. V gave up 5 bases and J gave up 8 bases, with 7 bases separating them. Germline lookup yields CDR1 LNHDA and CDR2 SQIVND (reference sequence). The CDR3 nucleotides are TGTGCCAGTAGTTTTAGCGATGAGCAGTTCTTC. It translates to CASSFSDEQFF.

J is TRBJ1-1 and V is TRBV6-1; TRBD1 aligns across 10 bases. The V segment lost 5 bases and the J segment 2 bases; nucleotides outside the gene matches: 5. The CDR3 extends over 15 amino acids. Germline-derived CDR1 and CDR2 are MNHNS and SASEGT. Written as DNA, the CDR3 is TGTGCCAGCAGTTCGACAGGGGGCGGTAACACTGAAGCTTTCTTT. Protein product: CASSSTGGGNTEAFF.

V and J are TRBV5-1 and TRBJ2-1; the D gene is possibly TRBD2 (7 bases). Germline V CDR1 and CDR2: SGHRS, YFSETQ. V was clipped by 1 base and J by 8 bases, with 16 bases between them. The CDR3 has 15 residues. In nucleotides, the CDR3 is TGCGCCAGCAGCTTGAGTCGCGGGGGCAGCGATGAGCAGTTCTTC. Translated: CASSLSRGGSDEQFF.

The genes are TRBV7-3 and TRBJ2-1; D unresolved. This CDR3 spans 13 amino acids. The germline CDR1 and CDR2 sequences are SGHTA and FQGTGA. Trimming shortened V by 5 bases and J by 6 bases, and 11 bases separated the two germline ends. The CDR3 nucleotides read TGTGCCAGCAGCGCCATCTGGGCCAATGAGCAGTTCTTC. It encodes CASSAIWANEQFF.

CDR3 loop: CASATPPYEQYF. CDR3 nucleotides: TGTGCCAGCGCAACTCCACCCTACGAGCAGTACTTC. The chain recombines TRBV27 with TRBJ2-5; D is unresolved. The J call may not be correct, given that the DNA end is closer to TRBJ2-7. The germline gives CDR1 MNHEY, CDR2 SMNVEV (reference sequence). The CDR3 runs to 12 residues.

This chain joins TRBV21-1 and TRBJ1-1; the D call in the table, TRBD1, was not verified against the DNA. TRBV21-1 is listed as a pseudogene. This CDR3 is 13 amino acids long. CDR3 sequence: CASSKHRLAEAFF. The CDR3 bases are TGTGCCAGCAGCAAACATCGTTTGGCAGAAGCTTTCTTT.

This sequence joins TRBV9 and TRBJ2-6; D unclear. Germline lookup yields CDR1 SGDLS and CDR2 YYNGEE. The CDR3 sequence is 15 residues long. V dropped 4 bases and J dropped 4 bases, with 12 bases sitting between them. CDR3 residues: CASSSLIRGANVLTF. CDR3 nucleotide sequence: TGTGCCAGCAGCTCCCTAATCCGGGGGGCCAACGTCCTGACTTTC.

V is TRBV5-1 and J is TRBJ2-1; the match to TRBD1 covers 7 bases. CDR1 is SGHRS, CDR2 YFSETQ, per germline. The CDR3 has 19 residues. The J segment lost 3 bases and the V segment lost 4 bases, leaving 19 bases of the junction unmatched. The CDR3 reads CASSRIRTGKGAFYNEQFF. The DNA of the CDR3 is TGCGCCAGCAGCAGAATTAGGACAGGTAAAGGGGCTTTCTACAATGAGCAGTTCTTC.

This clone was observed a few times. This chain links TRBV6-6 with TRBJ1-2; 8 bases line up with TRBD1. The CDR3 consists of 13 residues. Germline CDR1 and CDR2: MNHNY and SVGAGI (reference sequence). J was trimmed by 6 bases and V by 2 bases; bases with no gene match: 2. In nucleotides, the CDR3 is TGTGCCAGCAGTTACCGACAGGGGAATGGCTACACCTTC. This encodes CASSYRQGNGYTF.

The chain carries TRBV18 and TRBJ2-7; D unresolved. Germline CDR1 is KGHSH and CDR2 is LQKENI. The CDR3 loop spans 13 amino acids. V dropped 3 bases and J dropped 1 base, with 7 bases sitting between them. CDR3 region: CASSPTQSYEQYF. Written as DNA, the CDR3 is TGTGCCAGCTCACCGACACAGTCCTACGAGCAGTACTTC.

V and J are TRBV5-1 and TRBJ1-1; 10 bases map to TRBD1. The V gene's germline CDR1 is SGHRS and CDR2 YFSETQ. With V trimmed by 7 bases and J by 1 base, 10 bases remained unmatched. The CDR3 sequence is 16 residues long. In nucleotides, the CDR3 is TGCGCCAGCTCGAGGAGACAGGGGGCGGGGAACACTGAAGCTTTCTTT. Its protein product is CASSRRQGAGNTEAFF. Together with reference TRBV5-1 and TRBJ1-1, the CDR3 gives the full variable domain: KAGVTQTPRYLIKTRGQQVTLSCSPISGHRSVSWYQQTPGQGLQFLFEYFSETQRNKGNFPGRFSGRQFSNSRSEMNVSTLELGDSALYLCASSRRQGAGNTEAFFGQGTRLTVV.

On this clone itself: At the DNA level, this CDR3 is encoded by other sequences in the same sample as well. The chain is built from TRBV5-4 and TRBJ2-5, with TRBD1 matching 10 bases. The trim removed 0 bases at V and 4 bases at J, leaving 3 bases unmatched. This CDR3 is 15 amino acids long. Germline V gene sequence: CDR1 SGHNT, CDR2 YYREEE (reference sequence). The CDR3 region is CASSLGDRGRETQYF. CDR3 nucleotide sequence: TGTGCCAGCAGCTTGGGGGACAGGGGTCGAGAGACCCAGTACTTC.

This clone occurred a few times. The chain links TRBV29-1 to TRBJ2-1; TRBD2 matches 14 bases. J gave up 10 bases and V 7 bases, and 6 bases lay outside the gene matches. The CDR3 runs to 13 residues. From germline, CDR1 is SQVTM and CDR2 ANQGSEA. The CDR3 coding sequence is TGCAGCGCCGGGACTAGCGGGGGAGGCGAGCAGTTCTTC. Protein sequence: CSAGTSGGGEQFF.

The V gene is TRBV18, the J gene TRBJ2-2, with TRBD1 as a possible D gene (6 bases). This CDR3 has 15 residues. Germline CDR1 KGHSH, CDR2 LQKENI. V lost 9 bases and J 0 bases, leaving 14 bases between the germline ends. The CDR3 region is CASLSDRPNTGELFF. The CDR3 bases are TGTGCCAGTCTCTCGGACAGACCGAACACCGGGGAGCTGTTTTTT.

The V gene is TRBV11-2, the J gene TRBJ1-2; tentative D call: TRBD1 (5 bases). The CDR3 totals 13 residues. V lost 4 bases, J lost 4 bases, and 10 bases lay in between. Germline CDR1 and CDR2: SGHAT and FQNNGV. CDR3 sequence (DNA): TGTGCCAGCAGCTGGGGGGGATCCTATGGCTACACCTTC. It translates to CASSWGGSYGYTF.

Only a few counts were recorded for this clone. Here the CDR3 reads CAWSRRGSGYGYTF. The DNA for the CDR3 is TGTGCCTGGAGTCGCAGGGGGTCGGGCTATGGCTACACCTTC. The chain has TRBV30 and TRBJ1-2, with 7 positions matching TRBD1. The J segment lost 4 bases and the V segment lost 2 bases, leaving 7 bases of the junction unmatched. From germline, CDR1 is GTSNPN and CDR2 SVGIG (reference sequence). The CDR3 contains 14 residues.

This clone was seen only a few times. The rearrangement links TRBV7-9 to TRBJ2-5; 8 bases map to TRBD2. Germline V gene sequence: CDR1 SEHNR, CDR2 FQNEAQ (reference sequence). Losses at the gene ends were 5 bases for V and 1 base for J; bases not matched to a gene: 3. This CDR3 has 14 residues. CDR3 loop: CASSEAGVQETQYF. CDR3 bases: TGTGCCAGCAGCGAAGCGGGGGTCCAAGAGACCCAGTACTTC. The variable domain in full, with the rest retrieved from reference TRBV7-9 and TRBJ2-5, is DTGVSQNPRHKITKRGQNVTFRCDPISEHNRLYWYRQTLGQGPEFLTYFQNEAQLEKSRLLSDRFSAERPKGSFSTLEIQRTEQGDSAMYLCASSEAGVQETQYFGPGTRLLVL.

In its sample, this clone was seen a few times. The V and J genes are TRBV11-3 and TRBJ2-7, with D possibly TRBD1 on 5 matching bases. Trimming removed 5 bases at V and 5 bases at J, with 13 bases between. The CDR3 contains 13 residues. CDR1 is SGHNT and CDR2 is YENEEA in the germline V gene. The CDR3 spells CASSRRATDEQYF. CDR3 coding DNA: TGTGCCAGCAGCCGCAGGGCAACAGACGAGCAGTACTTC. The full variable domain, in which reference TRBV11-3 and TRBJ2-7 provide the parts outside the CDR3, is EAGVVQSPRYKIIEKKQPVAFWCNPISGHNTLYWYLQNLGQGPELLIRYENEEAVDDSQLPKDRFSAERLKGVDSTLKIQPAELGDSAVYLCASSRRATDEQYFGPGTRLTVT.

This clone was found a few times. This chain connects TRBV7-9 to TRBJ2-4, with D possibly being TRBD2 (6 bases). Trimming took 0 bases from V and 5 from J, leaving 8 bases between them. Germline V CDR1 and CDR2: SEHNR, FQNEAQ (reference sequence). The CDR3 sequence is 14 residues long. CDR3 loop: CASSLARRENIQYF. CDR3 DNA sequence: TGTGCCAGCAGCTTAGCGCGGAGGGAAAACATTCAGTACTTC.

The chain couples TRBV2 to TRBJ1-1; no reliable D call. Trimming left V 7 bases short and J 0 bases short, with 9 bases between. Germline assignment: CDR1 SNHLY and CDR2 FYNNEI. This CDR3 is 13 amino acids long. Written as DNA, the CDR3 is TGTGCCAGCAAGGTCCGGGTGAACACTGAAGCTTTCTTT. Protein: CASKVRVNTEAFF.